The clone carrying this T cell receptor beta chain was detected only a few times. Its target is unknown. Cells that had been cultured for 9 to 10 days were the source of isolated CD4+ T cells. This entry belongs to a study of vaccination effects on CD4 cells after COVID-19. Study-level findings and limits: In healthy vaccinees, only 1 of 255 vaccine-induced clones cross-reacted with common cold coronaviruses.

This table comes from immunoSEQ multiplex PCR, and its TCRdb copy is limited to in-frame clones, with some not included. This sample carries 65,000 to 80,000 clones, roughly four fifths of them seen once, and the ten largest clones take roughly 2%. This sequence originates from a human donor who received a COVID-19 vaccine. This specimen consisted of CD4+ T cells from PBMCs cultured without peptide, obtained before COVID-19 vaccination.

CDR3 in DNA: TGTGCCAGCAGTACGTACAGCTATGGCTACACCTTC. Its translation: CASSTYSYGYTF. This chain uses TRBV28 with TRBJ1-2; D is undetermined. Germline CDR1 and CDR2: MDHEN and SYDVKM. This CDR3 spans 12 amino acids. Trimming shortened V by 5 bases and J by 4 bases, and 8 bases separated the two germline ends.